Following are 9 T cell receptor beta chains from one sample sequenced in a study of somatic mutations in cytotoxic T cells in rheumatoid arthritis. The method was immunoSEQ multiplex PCR; TCRdb's version includes in-frame clones alone and lacks a portion of them. The repertoire holds about 20,000 clones, with roughly 84% as singletons. The material sequenced was CD8+ T cells sorted from blood. The source is a woman aged 50 to 65 in good health.

The chain combines TRBV4-1 with TRBJ2-5; 9 nucleotides align to TRBD1. The V gene's germline CDR1 is MGHRA and CDR2 YSYEKL. Losses at the gene ends were 4 bases for V and 5 bases for J; bases not matched to a gene: 5. The CDR3 loop spans 14 amino acids. This CDR3 is CASSPLDRGETQYF. The CDR3 DNA reads TGCGCCAGCAGCCCCCTGGACAGGGGCGAGACCCAGTACTTC.

The rearrangement joins TRBV13 to TRBJ2-5; tentative D call: TRBD2 (5 bases). V was clipped by 5 bases and J by 5 bases, with 27 bases between them. The CDR3 has 18 residues. CDR1 PRHDT and CDR2 FYEKMQ come from the germline V gene (reference sequence). This CDR3 is CASSPPTVGPEVLETQYF. In DNA form, the CDR3 reads TGTGCCAGCAGCCCCCCCACGGTTGGCCCGGAGGTGTTGGAGACCCAGTACTTC.

V and J are TRBV14 and TRBJ1-6; unclear D gene. The V end lost 2 bases, the J end lost 3 bases, and 8 bases lay between the germline ends. This CDR3 spans 15 amino acids. Germline-derived CDR1 and CDR2 are SGHDN and FVKESK. The CDR3 sequence: CASSQMESYNSPLHF. The CDR3 DNA follows: TGTGCCAGCAGCCAAATGGAAAGCTATAATTCACCCCTCCACTTT.

The genes are TRBV13 and TRBJ1-1, with D possibly TRBD1 on 6 matching bases. V was pared by 6 bases and J by 1 base, with 9 bases between. Per the germline V gene, CDR1 is PRHDT and CDR2 is FYEKMQ (reference sequence). This CDR3 has 13 amino acids. CDR3 protein: CASSLQGNTEAFF. CDR3 coding DNA: TGTGCCAGCAGTTTACAGGGGAACACTGAAGCTTTCTTT.

V usage is TRBV14 and J usage is TRBJ1-2, with a weak D call TRBD1 (6 bases). The CDR3 has 19 residues. Trimming shortened V by 4 bases and J by 0 bases, and 24 bases separated the two germline ends. Germline CDR1 is SGHDN and CDR2 is FVKESK. For the CDR3, the DNA is TGTGCCAGCAGCCTTCGTCCCGACATGCCCAAGGGGGCTAACTATGGCTACACCTTC. Its translation: CASSLRPDMPKGANYGYTF.

The CDR3 spells CASSQDQGTGGTEAFF. The CDR3 DNA sequence: TGCGCCAGCAGCCAGGATCAGGGAACAGGGGGCACTGAAGCTTTCTTT. This chain joins TRBV4-3 and TRBJ1-1; 8 bases align to TRBD1. CDR1 and CDR2 from the germline V gene are LGHNA and YSLEER. J was trimmed by 4 bases and V by 3 bases; bases with no gene match: 10. The CDR3 covers 16 residues.

The genes are TRBV27 and TRBJ2-1; 7 bases line up with TRBD2. Germline V gene data show CDR1 as MNHEY and CDR2 as SMNVEV (reference sequence). The ends lost 3 bases at V and 5 bases at J; junction bases unmatched: 4. The CDR3 runs 14 residues. The CDR3 region has the DNA TGTGCCAGCAGTTTTGTCGGGGGGAACAATGAGCAGTTCTTC. As protein: CASSFVGGNNEQFF.

In this sample, this clone turned up once. The CDR3 nucleotides are TGTGCCAGCAGCCCAGGGGATTCGAACACCGGGGAGCTGTTTTTT. Its protein is CASSPGDSNTGELFF. The chain joins TRBV14 to TRBJ2-2, with TRBD1 as a possible D gene (6 bases). CDR1 and CDR2 from the germline V gene are SGHDN and FVKESK. CDR3 length: 15 amino acids. V was shortened by 4 bases and J by 0 bases, with 9 bases between the two germline ends.

This clone has only a few counts. The rearrangement links TRBV27 to TRBJ1-5; possibly TRBD1 for D (5 bases). Trimming took off 3 bases at V and 2 bases at J, with 14 bases between the two ends. CDR1 is MNHEY, CDR2 SMNVEV, per germline (reference sequence). This CDR3 has 16 amino acids. The CDR3 DNA sequence: TGTGCCAGCAGTTTTGGGGCGGCCCTTGGCAATCAGCCCCAGCATTTT. This encodes CASSFGAALGNQPQHF.